Presented here are 5 T cell receptor beta chains from one specimen sequenced in a study of technical replicates of blood from four donors. TCRdb keeps only in-frame clones here, not all; method: immunoSEQ multiplex PCR. This sample has approximately 94,000 clones, with almost 97% found just once. Sequencing was carried out using T cells isolated from PBMCs. Source of these receptors: a human donor in good health.

CDR3 residues: CASSFGLGLLGTGELFF. In nucleotides, the CDR3 is TGTGCCAGCAGCTTCGGACTAGGCTTATTGGGCACCGGGGAGCTGTTTTTT. The chain joins TRBV7-2 to TRBJ2-2, with 7 positions matching TRBD2. Trimming removed 3 bases from V and 4 bases from J; junction bases left unmatched: 11. Germline loops: CDR1 SGHTA, CDR2 FQGNSA. The CDR3 contains 17 residues.

The chain recombines TRBV7-5 with TRBJ2-7; no check of the table's D call, TRBD2, against the DNA was made. TRBV7-5 is an annotated pseudogene. This CDR3 is built from 11 residues. In nucleotides, the CDR3 is TGTGCCAGAAGATTAGCGGACGAGCAGTACTTC. Translation: CARRLADEQYF.

The chain joins TRBV19 to TRBJ1-1; no clear D gene. The V gene's germline CDR1 is LNHDA and CDR2 SQIVND (reference sequence). The CDR3 consists of 13 residues. Between the trimmed V and J ends, which lost 5 bases and 0 bases, there was a span of 7 bases. The CDR3 reads CASSSGLNTEAFF. DNA of the CDR3: TGTGCCAGTAGTTCTGGGCTGAACACTGAAGCTTTCTTT.

This chain uses TRBV4-2 with TRBJ2-1; no definite D call. This CDR3 contains 14 residues. Germline values: CDR1 LGHNA, CDR2 YNFKEQ. V was clipped by 1 base and J by 9 bases, with 13 bases between them. The CDR3 is CASSQVVYSSEQFF. The CDR3 bases are TGTGCCAGCAGCCAAGTGGTGTATTCTAGTGAGCAGTTCTTC.

This clone was counted a few times. This CDR3 is CASSEQGSSYEQYF. In nucleotides, the CDR3 is TGTGCCAGCAGTGAACAGGGTAGCTCCTACGAGCAGTACTTC. The chain carries TRBV2 and TRBJ2-7; maybe TRBD1 (5 bases). Trimming removed 2 bases at V and 0 bases at J, with 8 bases between. CDR3 length: 14 amino acids. Germline-derived CDR1 and CDR2 are SNHLY and FYNNEI.